The rows below give T cell receptor beta chains drawn from one sample of a study of cytomegalovirus exposure and HLA in healthy donors. The protocol was immunoSEQ multiplex PCR, while the TCRdb copy is restricted to in-frame clones and leaves out a portion. The table lists approximately 40,000 clones, 55% to 75% of them singletons, with 18% in the top ten. What was sequenced was PBMCs. These receptors were obtained from a man aged 45-65 years in good health and CMV-seropositive. Each CDR3 is given with its conserved first and last residue. The D gene is left open where the match is weak. The listing skips clone size in some rows; elsewhere it reads once, few, many or a size class.

clone_size,j_call,v_call,d_call,cdr3_nt,cdr3_aa
-,TRBJ2-6,TRBV9,-,TGTGCCAGCAGCGTAGGCCAGTCTGGGGCCAACGTCCTGACTTTC,CASSVGQSGANVLTF
-,TRBJ1-2,TRBV5-6,-,TGTGCCAGCAGCTTGGCACCAGGGCGCTATGGCTACACCTTC,CASSLAPGRYGYTF
-,TRBJ2-7,TRBV18,-,TGTGCCAGCTCACCACCACAGGGCTGGTCCTACGAGCAGTACTTC,CASSPPQGWSYEQYF
-,TRBJ2-1,TRBV7-2,-,TGTGCCAGCAGCTTTGCTCAGTCCCTTTACAATGAGCAGTTCTTC,CASSFAQSLYNEQFF
few,TRBJ2-7,TRBV2,-,TGTGCCAGCAGATCAGGGGACGTCTACGAGCAGTACTTC,CASRSGDVYEQYF
-,TRBJ1-1,TRBV5-1,TRBD1,TGCGCCAGCAGCTCCCCGACAGGGCAAACTGAAGCTTTCTTT,CASSSPTGQTEAFF
-,TRBJ2-5,TRBV5-1,-,TGCGCCAGCAGCTTGGGAGGGTGGGAGACCCAGTACTTC,CASSLGGWETQYF
-,TRBJ1-1,TRBV6-6,-,TGTGCCAGCAGTCTCCGTAACACTGAAGCTTTCTTT,CASSLRNTEAFF
-,TRBJ2-3,TRBV29-1,TRBD1,TGCAGCGTTACAGGGGCTAGCACAGATACGCAGTATTTT,CSVTGASTDTQYF
-,TRBJ1-1,TRBV7-2,-,TGTGCCAGCAGCGTAACCGGGAGCACTGAAGCTTTCTTT,CASSVTGSTEAFF
-,TRBJ2-7,TRBV7-2,TRBD2,TGTGCCAGCAGGAAGACTAGCGGGGCGTACTACGAGCAGTACTTC,CASRKTSGAYYEQYF
few,TRBJ1-2,TRBV7-2,TRBD1,TGTGCCAGCAGCTCGGGGACAGGATCGGTCTATGGCTACACCTTC,CASSSGTGSVYGYTF
-,TRBJ2-1,TRBV7-2,-,TGTGCCAGCAGCTTACAGGGATCCTCGTTCAATGAGCAGTTCTTC,CASSLQGSSFNEQFF
few,TRBJ1-6,TRBV5-1,TRBD1,TGCGCCAGCAGCCCGACAGGGGGGAATTCACCCCTCCACTTT,CASSPTGGNSPLHF
once,TRBJ1-6,TRBV11-3,TRBD1,TGTGCCAGCAGCCGCGGACAGGGCAATTCACCCCTCCACTTT,CASSRGQGNSPLHF
-,TRBJ2-7,TRBV5-1,-,TGCGCCAGCAGCTTAGACAGGGAGGAGTACTTC,CASSLDREEYF
-,TRBJ1-1,TRBV7-2,-,TGTGCCAGCAGCTTAGGCACCCTAAACACTGAAGCTTTCTTT,CASSLGTLNTEAFF
few,TRBJ1-1,TRBV7-9,-,TGTGCCAGCAGCTTAATACAGGACACTGAAGCTTTCTTT,CASSLIQDTEAFF
-,TRBJ2-7,TRBV6-1,TRBD1,TGTGCCAGTGCGGGGACAGGGTCATCCTACGAGCAGTACTTC,CASAGTGSSYEQYF
-,TRBJ2-7,TRBV21-1,-,TGTGCCAGCAGCAAAAGGAGACAGGGTTACGAGCAGTACTTC,CASSKRRQGYEQYF
-,TRBJ1-1,TRBV9,-,TGTGCCAGCAGCGTAGGGTTGGCGGAGCCGAACGCTGAAGCTTTCTTT,CASSVGLAEPNAEAFF
-,TRBJ2-5,TRBV7-9,-,TGTGCCAGCAGCCGAACAGTGAAGAACAGGGCCATAGAGACCCAGTACTTC,CASSRTVKNRAIETQYF
-,TRBJ2-5,TRBV7-3,TRBD1,TGTGCCAGCAGCTCCTCAGGACAGGGAGAGACCCAGTACTTC,CASSSSGQGETQYF
once,TRBJ2-2,TRBV9,TRBD2,TGTGCCAGCAGCGTAGGCCTAGCGGGGGGGCAGAGCACCGGGGAGCTGTTTTTT,CASSVGLAGGQSTGELFF
-,TRBJ2-1,TRBV7-7,TRBD1,TGTGCCAGCAGCTCAGGGGGCGCGTACAATGAGCAGTTCTTC,CASSSGGAYNEQFF
-,TRBJ2-5,TRBV5-1,-,TGCGCCAGCAGCCAGGGCGCAGGGGGGGAGACCCAGTACTTC,CASSQGAGGETQYF
-,TRBJ2-7,TRBV28,-,TGTGCCAGCCTCTCGCTATCCCCTCGGGAGCAGTACTTC,CASLSLSPREQYF
few,TRBJ1-4,TRBV5-1,-,TGCGCCAGCAGCTTGTCCCCGGACAGATTTAATGAAAAACTGTTTTTT,CASSLSPDRFNEKLFF